This T cell receptor beta chain emerged from a study of T-cell reconstitution after alpha-beta-depleted transplantation in children. It was with unique molecular identifiers that the TCRbeta library was prepared. TCRdb re-analysed the PCR reads in MiXCR, keeping a single row per CDR3 protein. The data hold around 960,000 distinct CDR3 sequences, with roughly 29% observed a single time. V gave up 4 bases and J gave up 4 bases, with 19 bases separating them. This CDR3 is 16 amino acids long. Germline V CDR1 and CDR2: LGHNT, FRNRAP. This clonotype was counted once. The sequence came from a boy younger than two who had a stem cell transplant for SCID, so the T cells may come from the graft donor. The sample consisted of PBMCs, mostly from graft donor cells, taken 360 days after TCRalphabeta/CD19-depleted stem cell transplant. V is TRBV12-5 and J is TRBJ2-5; the D is unclear. The CDR3 reads CASGSRSAWDRETQYF. The CDR3 region has the DNA TGTGCTAGTGGTTCTCGTAGTGCCTGGGATAGAGAGACCCAGTACTTC.